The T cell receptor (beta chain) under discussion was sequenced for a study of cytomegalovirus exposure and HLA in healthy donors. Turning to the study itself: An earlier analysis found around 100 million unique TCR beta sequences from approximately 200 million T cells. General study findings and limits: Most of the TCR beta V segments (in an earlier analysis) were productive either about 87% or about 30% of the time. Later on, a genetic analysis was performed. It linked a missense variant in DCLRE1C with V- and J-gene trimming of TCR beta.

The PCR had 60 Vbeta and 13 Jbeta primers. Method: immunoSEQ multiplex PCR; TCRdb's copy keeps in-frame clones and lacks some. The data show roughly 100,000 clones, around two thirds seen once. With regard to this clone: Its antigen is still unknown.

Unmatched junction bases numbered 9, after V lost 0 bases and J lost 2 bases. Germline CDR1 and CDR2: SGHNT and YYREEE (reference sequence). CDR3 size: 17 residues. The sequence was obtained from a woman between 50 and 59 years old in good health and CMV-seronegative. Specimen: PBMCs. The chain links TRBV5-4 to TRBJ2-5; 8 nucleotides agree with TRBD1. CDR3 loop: CASSLDLDRGGQETQYF. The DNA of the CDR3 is TGTGCCAGCAGCTTGGACCTTGACAGGGGCGGGCAAGAGACCCAGTACTTC.